A selection of T cell receptor beta chains follows, all from one sample in a study of metastatic and nonmetastatic thyroid tumors. TCRdb redid the clone calls on the PCR reads using MiXCR. The table has about 6,100 clones, over 25% seen once. Sequencing input: adjacent normal tissue. Every receptor here comes from a female donor with papillary thyroid cancer or a benign thyroid nodule (not recorded which). Some clones in this sample may be carry-over from other donors' samples. The CDR3 runs from the conserved cysteine through the conserved F or W. The D gene is left open where the match is weak. Size values are once, few and many counts, or a class for expanded clones, and some rows have none.

clone size	D gene	V gene	J gene	CDR3 protein	CDR3 DNA
large	TRBD2	TRBV11-2	TRBJ2-3	CASSPQAGRTDTQYF	TGTGCCAGCAGCCCCCAAGCGGGACGCACAGATACGCAGTATTTT
many	TRBD2	TRBV30	TRBJ2-1	CAWSRFGLAGVGNYNEQFF	TGTGCCTGGAGTCGTTTTGGACTAGCGGGAGTAGGTAACTACAATGAGCAGTTCTTC
few	TRBD1	TRBV12-3/TRBV12-4	TRBJ2-3	CASSLEGQNTDTQYF	TGTGCCAGCAGTTTAGAGGGACAGAACACAGATACGCAGTATTTT
.	TRBD1	TRBV7-9	TRBJ2-7	CASSFQDRASYEQYF	TGTGCCAGCAGCTTCCAGGACAGGGCTTCCTACGAGCAGTACTTC
.	.	TRBV7-8	TRBJ1-4	CASSFSEATNEKLFF	TGTGCCAGCAGCTTTTCGGAGGCAACTAATGAAAAACTGTTTTTT
.	TRBD2	TRBV24-1	TRBJ2-1	CATSSRIPTSGQNEQFF	TGTGCCACCAGTTCCCGTATCCCGACTAGCGGGCAAAATGAGCAGTTCTTC
.	TRBD1	TRBV6-1	TRBJ2-1	CASRQGVIGYNEQFF	TGTGCCAGCAGACAGGGGGTAATTGGGTACAATGAGCAGTTCTTC
few	.	TRBV19	TRBJ1-4	CASTPEQDYRKLFF	TGTGCCAGTACTCCGGAACAGGACTACCGAAAACTGTTTTTT
.	.	TRBV6-1	TRBJ2-7	CASRGGQTYEQYF	TGTGCCAGCAGGGGGGGACAGACCTACGAGCAGTACTTC
medium-sized	TRBD1	TRBV29-1	TRBJ1-1	CSAQGGQNTEAFF	TGCAGCGCCCAGGGGGGACAGAACACTGAAGCTTTCTTT
.	.	TRBV12-3/TRBV12-4	TRBJ1-1	CASSLGTGMDTEAFF	TGTGCCAGCAGTTTAGGCACAGGGATGGACACTGAAGCTTTCTTT
.	.	TRBV9	TRBJ2-3	CASTMWGSGTDTQYF	TGTGCCAGCACCATGTGGGGGAGCGGGACAGATACGCAGTATTTT
large	.	TRBV11-2	TRBJ2-5	CASSSGLGETQYF	TGTGCCAGCAGTTCAGGGTTAGGAGAGACCCAGTACTTC
large	.	TRBV20-1	TRBJ2-7	CSARDVSSYEQYF	TGCAGTGCTAGAGACGTCAGCTCCTACGAGCAGTACTTC
.	.	TRBV20-1	TRBJ2-1	CSAIRIPAGYNEQFF	TGCAGTGCTATACGGATCCCCGCGGGGTACAATGAGCAGTTCTTC
.	.	TRBV20-1	TRBJ2-7	CSAEKRGQYF	TGCAGTGCGGAGAAGAGAGGGCAGTACTTC
few	.	TRBV6-1	TRBJ2-7	CASSPPFYEQYF	TGTGCCAGCAGCCCACCTTTCTACGAGCAGTACTTC
few	TRBD1	TRBV12-3/TRBV12-4	TRBJ2-7	CASSDRGPEYEQYF	TGTGCCAGCAGTGACAGGGGTCCGGAGTACGAGCAGTACTTC
many	TRBD1	TRBV11-1	TRBJ2-7	CASSFGTGLQEQYF	TGTGCCAGCAGCTTCGGGACAGGGTTACAAGAGCAGTACTTC
.	TRBD2	TRBV25-1	TRBJ2-3	CASRKAGGADTQYF	TGTGCCAGCAGGAAAGCGGGAGGTGCAGATACGCAGTATTTT
few	.	TRBV6-2/TRBV6-3	TRBJ1-5	CASNVGGQPQHF	TGTGCATCGAATGTAGGTGGTCAGCCCCAGCATTTT
medium-sized	.	TRBV28	TRBJ1-5	CASNPADSRSNQPQHF	TGTGCCAGCAATCCTGCGGACAGCAGGAGCAATCAGCCCCAGCATTTT
.	TRBD1	TRBV19	TRBJ1-2	CASSPLLDREYGYTF	TGTGCCAGTAGCCCTTTGCTTGACAGGGAGTATGGCTACACCTTC
.	.	TRBV5-1	TRBJ2-7	CASSLVGGRTSYEQYF	TGCGCCAGCAGCTTGGTCGGGGGAAGGACCTCCTACGAGCAGTACTTC
large	TRBD2	TRBV12-3/TRBV12-4	TRBJ2-5	CASSPGTSGRGETQYF	TGTGCCAGCAGCCCAGGAACTAGCGGGAGGGGGGAGACCCAGTACTTC
.	.	TRBV27	TRBJ1-4	CASSFRMGGGAGEKLFF	TGTGCCAGCAGTTTCCGCATGGGGGGGGGCGCGGGTGAAAAACTGTTTTTT
few	.	TRBV5-1	TRBJ1-4	CASSLTGNPATNEKLFF	TGCGCCAGCAGCTTGACAGGGAACCCAGCAACTAATGAAAAACTGTTTTTT
.	TRBD2	TRBV7-9	TRBJ2-1	CASSLGLAGDLNERFF	TGTGCCAGCAGCTTAGGACTAGCGGGAGATCTGAATGAGCGGTTCTTC
large	.	TRBV11-2	TRBJ2-7	CASSLEQIMYF	TGTGCCAGCAGCTTAGAGCAGATAATGTACTTC